The clone carrying this T cell receptor beta chain was observed a few times. Its antigen is unidentified. The data were obtained in a study of beta chain features in type 1 diabetes. Study background: Patients did not differ from healthy donors in age, gender or cell yield.

Study-wide results and caveats: In all four CD4+ subsets, TCRB CDR3 length was significantly, moderately reduced in type 1 diabetes. PCR might pick shorter templates more often, in the same way for patients and controls.

The CDR3 has 15 residues. The germline CDR1 and CDR2 sequences are LGHNA and YSLEER. Trimming stripped 1 base from V and 5 bases from J, with 15 bases between. Reverse transcription of all isolated RNA meant that expressed TCRB transcripts were sequenced. TCRdb keeps only in-frame clones here, not all; method: immunoSEQ multiplex PCR. Seen here are 150,000 to 170,000 clones, about 9.4% observed once, and the top ten hold more than 0.4%. The TCR sequence derives from a man between 25 and 39 years old with type 1 diabetes. The V call is TRBV4-3, the J call TRBJ2-7, with D possibly matching TRBD1 (6 bases). The sample taken for sequencing was central memory CD4+ T cells from blood. In DNA, the CDR3 is TGCGCCAGCAGCCAAGTCGGGCAGGGGTCCCACGAGCAGTACTTC. Translating it yields CASSQVGQGSHEQYF.